The present T cell receptor (beta chain) was sequenced within a study of T cells expressing NK-cell markers. Study results and limitations: Similarly, these clonotypes led the CD3+CD56-NKG2C+ fraction as well in several donors. Evidence did not settle whether expanded NKG2C+ T cell clones targeted HCMV.

As the method of synthesis, 5'RACE template switching with UMIs yielded TCR beta cDNA. For each CDR3 protein, TCRdb gives one entry from its re-call of the 5' RACE reads, without DNA. Seen in this sample are about 150,000 distinct CDR3 sequences; the ten most common clones hold 30% to 45%. A word on this clonotype: Its antigen is unknown.

This CDR3 region has 14 residues. The germline V gene has CDR1 MNHEY and CDR2 SVGEGT. The TCR comes from a woman between 50 and 59 years old in good health. V and J are TRBV6-2 or TRBV6-3 and TRBJ1-4. Source material: blood T cells: a sorted CD56 or NKG2C T cell subset, CD4+ or CD8+ T cells, or bulk PBMC T cells (not recorded which). CDR3 loop: CASRGIDVTEKLFF.